The rows below give T cell receptor beta chains drawn from one sample of a study of T cells after posttransplantation cyclophosphamide. Clones were read by immunoSEQ multiplex PCR, and TCRdb kept only the in-frame ones, dropping some. The sample holds more than 7,500 clones, and no clone turns up only once. This specimen consisted of PBMCs, obtained around 370 days after allogeneic stem cell transplant with posttransplant cyclophosphamide. The receptor set was obtained from a male patient aged 45-60 years who received an allogeneic stem cell transplant from a related donor and was CMV-positive. Some T cells may originate from the graft donor. Both conserved end residues are part of each CDR3. D genes are given only for firm matches. Clone size is stated in some rows and not others, as once, few, many or a class when expanded.

J gene | D gene | clone size | V gene | CDR3 DNA | CDR3 protein
TRBJ1-4 | . | many | TRBV5-1 | TGCGCCAGCAGCCGGGGACCGACAGGTCCTGCAACTAATGAAAAACTGTTTTTT | CASSRGPTGPATNEKLFF
TRBJ1-3 | . | many | TRBV6-1 | TGTGCCAGCAGTACAGGATCTTCTGGAAACACCATATATTTT | CASSTGSSGNTIYF
TRBJ2-3 | . | many | TRBV7-2 | TGTGCCAGCAGGCCTACAGGGCGGGATACGCAGTATTTT | CASRPTGRDTQYF
TRBJ1-2 | TRBD1 | many | TRBV5-4 | TGTGCCAGCAGCTCGGGGACAGGGGTCAACTATGGCTACACCTTC | CASSSGTGVNYGYTF
TRBJ2-7 | . | many | TRBV5-1 | TGCGCCAGCAGCTTGTTGTCAGACTCCTACGAGCAGTACTTC | CASSLLSDSYEQYF
TRBJ2-5 | TRBD2 | many | TRBV5-1 | TGCGCCAGCAGCGGGATAGCGGGAGGGCCAGAGACCCAGTACTTC | CASSGIAGGPETQYF
TRBJ2-1 | TRBD2 | many | TRBV7-9 | TGTGCCAGCAGCTCGCACGGGACTAGCGGGGTTAAGTTCTTC | CASSSHGTSGVKFF
TRBJ1-1 | . | many | TRBV5-4 | TGTGCCAGCAGCTTGGGTGTGCAGGCGAACACTGAAGCTTTCTTT | CASSLGVQANTEAFF
TRBJ2-1 | . | few | TRBV5-1 | TGCGCCAGCAGCTTGAGTGGGGCCTCAGCCGGGGGTGAGCAGTTCTTC | CASSLSGASAGGEQFF
TRBJ2-2 | . | many | TRBV7-7 | TGTGCCAGCAGCTTAGACGCGGGGGCGATCACCGGGGAGCTGTTTTTT | CASSLDAGAITGELFF
TRBJ2-1 | . | . | TRBV7-2 | TGTGCCAGCAGTGGGGGCGGGGGACTGTACAATGAGCAGTTCTTC | CASSGGGGLYNEQFF
TRBJ2-1 | TRBD2 | many | TRBV11-2 | TGTGCCAGCAGCTCACCCTCTAGCGGGAGGTACAATGAGCAGTTCTTC | CASSSPSSGRYNEQFF
TRBJ2-5 | . | many | TRBV7-2 | TGTGCCAGCAGCTTAGTGGCGACAAGCCAAGAGACCCAGTACTTC | CASSLVATSQETQYF
TRBJ1-1 | . | many | TRBV7-2 | TGTGCCAGCAGACATAGTCCTCGGCGGATAAATGAAGCTTTCTTT | CASRHSPRRINEAFF
TRBJ2-7 | . | many | TRBV18 | TGTGCCAGCTCACTTTCTGGTAACAGTCTCTACGAGCAGTACTTC | CASSLSGNSLYEQYF
TRBJ2-2 | TRBD1 | many | TRBV27 | TGTGCCAGCAGACGTAGGACAGGGGGAGTCACCGGGGAGCTGTTTTTT | CASRRRTGGVTGELFF
TRBJ2-7 | . | many | TRBV27 | TGTGCCAGCAGTACCCGGGCCGGAGGGCACGAGCAGTACTTC | CASSTRAGGHEQYF
TRBJ2-7 | . | many | TRBV5-6 | TGTGCCAGCAGCCCAGGGGTGAGGTTCGAGCAGTACTTC | CASSPGVRFEQYF